The 25 T cell receptor beta chains in this list originate from one sample, sequenced in a study of CD8 T cells in ankylosing spondylitis. A single record per CDR3 protein comes from TCRdb applying MiXCR to the 5' RACE reads. The sample holds more than 30,000 distinct CDR3 sequences, approximately 11% seen once. Sequenced input: synovial fluid, either unsorted or a sorted T cell fraction (not recorded which). These TCRs come from a male donor with ankylosing spondylitis.

There are many counts of this clonotype. DNA of the CDR3: TGTGCCAGCAGAACCTCATTCTCTGGAAACACCATATATTTT. This sequence encodes CASRTSFSGNTIYF. V and J are TRBV27 and TRBJ1-3; D unresolved. CDR1 and CDR2 from the germline V gene are MNHEY and SMNVEV (reference sequence). The V end lost 6 bases, the J end lost 0 bases, and 9 bases lay between the germline ends. There are 14 residues in the CDR3.

This sequence joins TRBV2 and TRBJ1-1, with a weak D call TRBD1 (6 bases). The germline CDR1 and CDR2 sequences are SNHLY and FYNNEI. The CDR3 is 13 residues long. With 6 bases removed from V and 3 bases from J, the gap between germline ends came to 11 bases. CDR3 in DNA: TGTGCCAGCAGCACAGGGTACGACACTGAAGCTTTCTTT. As protein: CASSTGYDTEAFF.

This clonotype was found a few times. The J gene is TRBJ2-1, the V gene TRBV2; 9 bases are shared with TRBD2. The germline CDR1 and CDR2 sequences are SNHLY and FYNNEI. The CDR3 is made up of 13 amino acids. With V trimmed by 8 bases and J by 6 bases, 5 bases remained unmatched. In nucleotides, the CDR3 is TGTGCCAGCTTAGCGGGAGATGGCAATGAGCAGTTCTTC. It codes for CASLAGDGNEQFF.

At least ten counts were recorded for this clonotype. Here the CDR3 DNA reads TGTGCCAGCAGTACTTGGGACAACCTGAACACTGAAGCTTTCTTT. Translating gives CASSTWDNLNTEAFF. V gene TRBV6-5 combines with J gene TRBJ1-1, with a weak D call TRBD1 (6 bases). Germline CDR1 is MNHEY and CDR2 is SVGAGI. V lost 5 bases to trimming and J lost 0 bases, with 13 bases between them. The CDR3 is made up of 15 amino acids.

This clonotype occurred once. V usage is TRBV3-1 and J usage is TRBJ2-1, with 11 bases lining up with TRBD2. J was trimmed by 0 bases and V by 5 bases; bases with no gene match: 18. Germline CDR1 is LGHDT and CDR2 is YNNKEL (reference sequence). The CDR3 totals 21 residues. CDR3 region: CASSNRSGTSGLGASYNEQFF. The CDR3 region has the DNA TGTGCCAGCAGCAACCGATCCGGGACTAGCGGCCTGGGGGCCTCCTACAATGAGCAGTTCTTC.

This clonotype came up many times. The chain carries TRBV6-4 and TRBJ2-1, with TRBD1 identical over 9 bases. This CDR3 is built from 14 residues. V shed 10 bases and J 4 bases; nucleotides not matched to a gene: 8. Germline V lookup: CDR1 MRHNA, CDR2 SNTAGT. The chain's CDR3 is CATKPGQGYNEQFF. DNA of the CDR3: TGTGCCACCAAACCGGGACAGGGTTACAATGAGCAGTTCTTC.

This clonotype was recorded at least ten times. The rearrangement joins TRBV4-3 to TRBJ1-1; tentative D call: TRBD1 (6 bases). This CDR3 has 13 residues. Germline V gene data show CDR1 as LGHNA and CDR2 as YSLEER. The ends were cut back, 4 bases at V and 7 bases at J, with 13 bases in the middle. The CDR3 spells CASSRRTDHEAFF. The CDR3 nucleotides are TGCGCCAGCAGCCGTCGGACAGACCATGAAGCTTTCTTT.

This clonotype was recorded once. This chain links TRBV7-2 with TRBJ2-7, with 8 bases identical to TRBD1. Losses at the gene ends were 5 bases for V and 2 bases for J; bases not matched to a gene: 8. CDR1 SGHTA and CDR2 FQGNSA come from the germline V gene. The length of the CDR3 is 15 residues. DNA for the CDR3: TGTGCCAGCAGCCCAGACAGGGGACCCCCCTACGAGCAGTACTTC. It specifies CASSPDRGPPYEQYF.

In its sample, this clonotype was seen many times. The J gene is TRBJ1-5, the V gene TRBV4-2, with D unresolved. Germline V gene data show CDR1 as LGHNA and CDR2 as YNFKEQ. Trimming removed 0 bases at V and 0 bases at J, with 3 bases between. This CDR3 is 14 amino acids long. The CDR3 loop reads CASSQDGSNQPQHF. The CDR3 nucleotides are TGTGCCAGCAGCCAAGACGGTAGCAATCAGCCCCAGCATTTT.

This clonotype was counted at least ten times. This chain uses TRBV6-2 or TRBV6-3 with TRBJ2-7, with a possible D match to TRBD2 (5 bases). Germline V gene data show CDR1 as MNHEY and CDR2 as SVGEGT. With 6 bases removed from V and 1 base from J, the gap between germline ends came to 19 bases. This CDR3 region has 16 residues. As DNA, the CDR3 is TGTGCCAGCAGCCCACGGGGTGAAGGGCCTTCCTACGAGCAGTACTTC. This gives the protein CASSPRGEGPSYEQYF.

In this sample, this clonotype turned up a few times. V usage is TRBV7-2 and J usage is TRBJ2-1, with 8 bases lining up with TRBD1. Germline CDR1 and CDR2: SGHTA and FQGNSA. The CDR3 extends over 13 amino acids. After removal of 3 bases from V and 8 bases from J, the junction contained 3 bases not matched to a gene. The CDR3 protein is CASSFPGGDEQFF. As DNA, the CDR3 is TGTGCCAGCAGCTTCCCAGGGGGCGATGAGCAGTTCTTC.

A few counts support this clonotype. The rearrangement joins TRBV20-1 to TRBJ2-7; 13 bases are shared with TRBD2. The CDR3 spans 14 residues. Trimming took 5 bases from V and 8 from J; bases not matched to a gene: 9. CDR1 and CDR2 (germline): DFQATT, SNEGSKA (reference sequence). The CDR3 reads CSAEELAGGPQQYF. The CDR3 nucleotides are TGCAGTGCTGAAGAACTAGCGGGAGGGCCCCAGCAGTACTTC.

This chain links TRBV7-2 with TRBJ2-3; tentative D call: TRBD2 (5 bases). Per the germline V gene, CDR1 is SGHTA and CDR2 is FQGNSA. V was cut by 7 bases and J by 3 bases, with 17 bases left in between. The CDR3 covers 15 residues. CDR3 amino acids: CASTPQRVGTDTQYF. CDR3 in DNA: TGTGCCAGCACCCCTCAGAGGGTGGGGACAGATACGCAGTATTTT.

This clonotype was seen more than once but under ten times. The chain employs TRBV20-1 and TRBJ2-3; a possible D gene is TRBD2 (5 bases). This CDR3 is built from 13 residues. With 0 bases removed from V and 1 base from J, the gap between germline ends came to 5 bases. Germline V gene data show CDR1 as DFQATT and CDR2 as SNEGSKA (reference sequence). DNA of the CDR3: TGCAGTGCTAGAGATAGCGGCACAGATACGCAGTATTTT. Amino acid sequence: CSARDSGTDTQYF.

The rearrangement joins TRBV9 to TRBJ2-2; D is ambiguous. The V and J ends lost 0 bases and 3 bases respectively, with 9 bases between them. The V gene's germline CDR1 is SGDLS and CDR2 YYNGEE. The CDR3 length is 15 residues. The CDR3 reads CASSVVGSDTGELFF. Here the CDR3 DNA reads TGTGCCAGCAGCGTAGTTGGGTCGGACACCGGGGAGCTGTTTTTT.

The V call is TRBV4-3, the J call TRBJ2-4; D is undetermined. This CDR3 has 13 residues. V gave up 3 bases and J gave up 8 bases, with 11 bases separating them. CDR1 LGHNA and CDR2 YSLEER come from the germline V gene. Written as DNA, the CDR3 is TGCGCCAGCAGCCAGACGTCTGGGGACATTCAGTACTTC. Protein product: CASSQTSGDIQYF.

In its sample, this clonotype was seen many times. The chain uses TRBV9 and TRBJ2-7; D might be TRBD2 (6 bases). The CDR3 totals 14 residues. Germline V gene lookup returns CDR1 SGDLS and CDR2 YYNGEE. V was trimmed by 3 bases and J by 0 bases, leaving 10 bases between them. The CDR3 reads CASSGRESSYEQYF. The CDR3, as DNA: TGTGCCAGCAGCGGACGGGAGAGCTCCTACGAGCAGTACTTC.

This clonotype was observed at least ten times. The chain carries TRBV9 and TRBJ2-3; TRBD2 matches at 10 bases. Germline loops: CDR1 SGDLS, CDR2 YYNGEE. J lost 4 bases, V lost 0 bases, and 8 bases had no gene match. This CDR3 spans 17 amino acids. CDR3 loop: CASSVAVAGGQADTQYF. The CDR3 region has the DNA TGTGCCAGCAGCGTAGCGGTAGCGGGAGGTCAGGCAGATACGCAGTATTTT. The full variable domain, in which reference TRBV9 and TRBJ2-3 provide the parts outside the CDR3, is DSGVTQTPKHLITATGQRVTLRCSPRSGDLSVYWYQQSLDQGLQFLIQYYNGEERAKGNILERFSAQQFPDLHSELNLSSLELGDSALYFCASSVAVAGGQADTQYFGPGTRLTVL.

This clonotype showed up just a few times. V gene TRBV6-5 combines with J gene TRBJ2-7; D remains unclear. V lost 4 bases to trimming and J lost 0 bases, with 13 bases between them. This CDR3 comprises 15 residues. The germline V gene has CDR1 MNHEY and CDR2 SVGAGI. The CDR3 sequence: CASSSEVFSSYEQYF. The CDR3 DNA reads TGTGCCAGCAGTTCCGAGGTTTTCAGCTCCTACGAGCAGTACTTC.

This clonotype was seen a few times. The chain has TRBV6-4 and TRBJ2-3, with D unclear. Trimming took off 3 bases at V and 2 bases at J, with 9 bases between the two ends. The CDR3 spans 14 residues. The germline gives CDR1 MRHNA, CDR2 SNTAGT. Written as DNA, the CDR3 is TGTGCCAGCAGTGAAACGGACGACACAGATACGCAGTATTTT. Its protein product is CASSETDDTDTQYF.

This clonotype was detected only a few times. The chain has TRBV2 and TRBJ2-1; TRBD2 matches at 12 bases. The germline V gene encodes CDR1 SNHLY and CDR2 FYNNEI. Trimming cost V 2 bases and J 10 bases; bases outside gene matches: 9. This CDR3 comprises 16 residues. CDR3 sequence reads: CASSEFLTSGSWEQFF. The DNA of the CDR3 is TGTGCCAGCAGTGAATTTTTGACTAGCGGGAGTTGGGAGCAGTTCTTC.

This clonotype was detected ten times or more. The chain links TRBV27 to TRBJ1-2; D gene unclear. Trimming left V 5 bases short and J 4 bases short, with 11 bases between. Germline lookup yields CDR1 MNHEY and CDR2 SMNVEV (reference sequence). The CDR3 contains 13 residues. The CDR3 sequence is CASSASFIYGYTF. CDR3 DNA sequence: TGTGCCAGCAGTGCCTCTTTTATCTATGGCTACACCTTC.

This clonotype has at least ten counts. This chain joins TRBV7-9 and TRBJ2-7; TRBD2 agrees at 11 bases. The CDR3 consists of 15 residues. Trimming at V came to 3 bases and at J to 0 bases, leaving 1 base not matched to a gene. The germline gives CDR1 SEHNR, CDR2 FQNEAQ (reference sequence). The CDR3 DNA sequence: TGTGCCAGCAGCTTCGGGACTAGCGGCTCCTACGAGCAGTACTTC. Translation gives CASSFGTSGSYEQYF.

The chain joins TRBV7-9 to TRBJ2-1, with TRBD2 matching 8 bases. From germline, CDR1 is SEHNR and CDR2 FQNEAQ (reference sequence). Trimming cost V 4 bases and J 6 bases; bases outside gene matches: 8. The CDR3 has 15 residues. The CDR3 nucleotides are TGTGCCAGCAGCTCCATCGGGAGGGCCGCCAATGAGCAGTTCTTC. It translates to CASSSIGRAANEQFF. Using reference TRBV7-9 and TRBJ2-1 for the parts outside the CDR3, the full variable domain is DTGVSQNPRHKITKRGQNVTFRCDPISEHNRLYWYRQTLGQGPEFLTYFQNEAQLEKSRLLSDRFSAERPKGSFSTLEIQRTEQGDSAMYLCASSSIGRAANEQFFGPGTRLTVL.

This clonotype has a handful of counts. The chain carries TRBV18 and TRBJ2-7, with TRBD1 matching 9 bases. Per germline, CDR1 KGHSH and CDR2 LQKENI. V gave up 3 bases and J gave up 8 bases; unmatched junction bases: 8. This CDR3 has 14 amino acids. CDR3: CASSPGTGRPKQYF. CDR3 DNA: TGTGCCAGCTCACCGGGGACAGGGCGACCCAAGCAGTACTTC.